This T cell receptor (beta chain) was recorded in a study of T cell responses to AZD1222 COVID-19 vaccine. Study results and caveats: Increased Spike-specific TCR breadth and depth were observed after two AZD1222 doses. In a largely white British group with more females than males, clonal diversity was possibly underestimated. Unmutated variant regions reportedly attract nearly half of all spike-specific TCRs. At baseline, just a handful of AZD1222 recipients tested seropositive.

This CDR3 comprises 15 residues. Trimming at V came to 5 bases and at J to 2 bases, leaving 8 bases not matched to a gene. CDR1 is LNHDA and CDR2 is SQIVND in the germline V gene (reference sequence). Comment on this clone: Its antigen is not known.

The table came from immunoSEQ multiplex PCR; TCRdb's copy has only in-frame clones and leaves some out. The sample holds 120,000 to 150,000 clones, about 90% seen once. The receptor was derived from an adult who received the MenACWY meningococcal vaccine as a control. The source material was peripheral blood, sampled 28 days after the second dose of the MenACWY control vaccine. J is TRBJ2-7 and V is TRBV19, with 8 bases that match TRBD1. The CDR3 reads CASSPRGTGPYEQYF. The CDR3 DNA sequence: TGTGCCAGTAGTCCCCGGGGGACAGGCCCCTACGAGCAGTACTTC.